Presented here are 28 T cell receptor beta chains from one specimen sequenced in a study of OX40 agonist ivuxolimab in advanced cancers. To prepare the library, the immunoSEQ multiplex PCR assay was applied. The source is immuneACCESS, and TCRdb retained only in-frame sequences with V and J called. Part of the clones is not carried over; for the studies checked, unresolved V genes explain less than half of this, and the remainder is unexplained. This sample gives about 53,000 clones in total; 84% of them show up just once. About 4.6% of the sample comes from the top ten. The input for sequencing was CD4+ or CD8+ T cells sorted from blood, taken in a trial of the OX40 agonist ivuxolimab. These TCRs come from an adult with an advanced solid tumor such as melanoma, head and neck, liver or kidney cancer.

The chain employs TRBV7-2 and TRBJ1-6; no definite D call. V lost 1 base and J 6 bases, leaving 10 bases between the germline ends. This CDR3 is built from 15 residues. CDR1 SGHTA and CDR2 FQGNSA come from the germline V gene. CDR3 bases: TGTGCCAGCAGCTTAGATACAGCATCTAATTCACCCCTCCACTTT. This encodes CASSLDTASNSPLHF.

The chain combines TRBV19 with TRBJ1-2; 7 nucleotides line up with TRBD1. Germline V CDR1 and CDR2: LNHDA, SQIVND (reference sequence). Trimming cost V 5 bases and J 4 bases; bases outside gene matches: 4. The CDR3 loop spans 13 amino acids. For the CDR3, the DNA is TGTGCCAGTAGTTCGGGACAGCCCTATGGCTACACCTTC. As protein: CASSSGQPYGYTF.

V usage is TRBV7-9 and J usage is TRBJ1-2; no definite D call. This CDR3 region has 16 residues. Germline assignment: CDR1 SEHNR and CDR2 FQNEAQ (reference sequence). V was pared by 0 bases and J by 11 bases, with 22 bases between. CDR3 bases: TGTGCCAGCAGCTTAGCGGGGAGAGATTTGGGTTCTCTTTACACCTTC. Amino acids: CASSLAGRDLGSLYTF.

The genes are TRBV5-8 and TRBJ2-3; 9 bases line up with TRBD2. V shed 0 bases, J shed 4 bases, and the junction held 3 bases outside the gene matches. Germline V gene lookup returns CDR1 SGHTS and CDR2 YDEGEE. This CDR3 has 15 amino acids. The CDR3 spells CASSLGTSAADTQYF. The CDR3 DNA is TGTGCCAGCAGCTTGGGGACTAGCGCCGCAGATACGCAGTATTTT.

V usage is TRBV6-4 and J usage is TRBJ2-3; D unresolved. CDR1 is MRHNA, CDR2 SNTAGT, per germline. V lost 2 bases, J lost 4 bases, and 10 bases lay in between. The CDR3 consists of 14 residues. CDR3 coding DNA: TGTGCCAGCAGTGACCCAGGTCATTCAGATACGCAGTATTTT. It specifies CASSDPGHSDTQYF.

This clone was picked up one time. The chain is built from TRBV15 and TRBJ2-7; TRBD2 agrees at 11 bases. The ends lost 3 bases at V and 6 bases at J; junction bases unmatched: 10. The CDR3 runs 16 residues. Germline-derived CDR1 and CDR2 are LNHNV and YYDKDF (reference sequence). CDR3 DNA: TGTGCCACCAGCAGTGTATATAGCGGGAGGGGCGGCGAGCAGTACTTC. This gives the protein CATSSVYSGRGGEQYF.

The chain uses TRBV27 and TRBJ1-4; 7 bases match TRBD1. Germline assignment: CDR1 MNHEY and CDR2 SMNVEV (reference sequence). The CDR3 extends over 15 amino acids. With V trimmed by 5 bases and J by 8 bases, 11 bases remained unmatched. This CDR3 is CASSKTQGRGEKLFF. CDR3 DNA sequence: TGTGCCAGCAGTAAAACACAGGGGAGAGGGGAAAAACTGTTTTTT. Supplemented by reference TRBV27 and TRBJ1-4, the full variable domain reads EAQVTQNPRYLITVTGKKLTVTCSQNMNHEYMSWYRQDPGLGLRQIYYSMNVEVTDKGDVPEGYKVSRKEKRNFPLILESPSPNQTSLYFCASSKTQGRGEKLFFGSGTQLSVL.

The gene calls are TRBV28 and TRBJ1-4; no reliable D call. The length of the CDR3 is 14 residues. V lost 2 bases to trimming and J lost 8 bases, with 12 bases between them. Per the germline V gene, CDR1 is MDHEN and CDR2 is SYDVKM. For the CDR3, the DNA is TGTGCCAGCAGTTTAGGTCCGGACGGAGAAAAACTGTTTTTT. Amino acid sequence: CASSLGPDGEKLFF.

CDR3 DNA: TGTGCCAGCAGGGCGAACGACAACAATCAGCCCCAGCATTTT. It encodes CASRANDNNQPQHF. The J gene is TRBJ1-5, the V gene TRBV2; D unclear. Per germline, CDR1 SNHLY and CDR2 FYNNEI. This CDR3 comprises 14 residues. Trimming pared 6 bases from V and 3 bases from J, leaving 12 bases between.

The CDR3 region is CASRPEGYDNQPQHF. Here the CDR3 DNA reads TGTGCCAGCAGACCCGAGGGGTATGACAATCAGCCCCAGCATTTT. This chain connects TRBV6-5 to TRBJ1-5, with D maybe TRBD1 (5 bases). The CDR3 is 15 residues long. In germline, CDR1 is MNHEY, CDR2 SVGAGI. The V end lost 6 bases, the J end lost 3 bases, and 15 bases lay between the germline ends.

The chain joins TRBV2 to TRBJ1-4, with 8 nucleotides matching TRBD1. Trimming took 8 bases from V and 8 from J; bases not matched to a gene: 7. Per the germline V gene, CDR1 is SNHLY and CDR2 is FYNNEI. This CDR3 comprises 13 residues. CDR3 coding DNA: TGTGCCAGCCGAGACAGGGGTGGGGAAAAACTGTTTTTT. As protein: CASRDRGGEKLFF.

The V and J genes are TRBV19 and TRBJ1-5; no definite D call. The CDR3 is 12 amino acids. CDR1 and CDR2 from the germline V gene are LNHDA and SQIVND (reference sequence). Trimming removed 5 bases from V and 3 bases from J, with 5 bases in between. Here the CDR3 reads CASSPFNQPQHF. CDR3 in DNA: TGTGCCAGTAGTCCATTCAATCAGCCCCAGCATTTT.

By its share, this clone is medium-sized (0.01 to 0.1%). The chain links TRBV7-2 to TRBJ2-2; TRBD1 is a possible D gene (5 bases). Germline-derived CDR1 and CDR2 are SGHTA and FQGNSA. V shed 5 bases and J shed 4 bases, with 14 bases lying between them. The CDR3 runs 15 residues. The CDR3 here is CASSPYRGGTGELFF. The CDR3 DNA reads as TGTGCCAGCAGCCCCTATAGGGGTGGCACCGGGGAGCTGTTTTTT. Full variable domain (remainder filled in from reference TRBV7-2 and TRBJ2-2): GAGVSQSPSNKVTEKGKDVELRCDPISGHTALYWYRQSLGQGLEFLIYFQGNSAPDKSGLPSDRFSAERTGGSVSTLTIQRTQQEDSAVYLCASSPYRGGTGELFFGEGSRLTVL.

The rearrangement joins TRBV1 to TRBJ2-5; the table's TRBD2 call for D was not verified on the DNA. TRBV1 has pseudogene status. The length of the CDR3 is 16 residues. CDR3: CTSSQDPTSGRETQYF. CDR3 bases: TGCACCAGCAGCCAAGATCCTACGAGCGGGAGAGAGACCCAGTACTTC.

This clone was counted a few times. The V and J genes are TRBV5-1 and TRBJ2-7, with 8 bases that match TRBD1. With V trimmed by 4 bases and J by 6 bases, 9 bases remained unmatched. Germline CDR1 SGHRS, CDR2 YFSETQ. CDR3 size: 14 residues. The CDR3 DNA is TGCGCCAGCAGCCCGGACGACAGGGGAGCCGAGCAGTACTTC. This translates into CASSPDDRGAEQYF.

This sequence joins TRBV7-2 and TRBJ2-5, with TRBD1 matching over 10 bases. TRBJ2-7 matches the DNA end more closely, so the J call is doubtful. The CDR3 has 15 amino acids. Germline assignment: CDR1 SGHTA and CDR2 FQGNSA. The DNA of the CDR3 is TGTGCCAGCAGCTTGGGGACAGGGGTCTCCTACGAGCAGTACTTC. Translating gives CASSLGTGVSYEQYF.

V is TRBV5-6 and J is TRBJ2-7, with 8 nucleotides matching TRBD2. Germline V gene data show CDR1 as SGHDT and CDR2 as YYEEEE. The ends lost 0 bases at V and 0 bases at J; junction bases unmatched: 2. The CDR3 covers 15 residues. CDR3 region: CASSLESGSSYEQYF. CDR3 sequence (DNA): TGTGCCAGCAGCTTGGAGAGCGGGAGCTCCTACGAGCAGTACTTC.

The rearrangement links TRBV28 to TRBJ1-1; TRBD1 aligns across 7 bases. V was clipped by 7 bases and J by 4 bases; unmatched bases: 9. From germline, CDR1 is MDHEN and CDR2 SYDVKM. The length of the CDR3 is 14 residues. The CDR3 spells CASTLTGSPTEAFF. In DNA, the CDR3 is TGTGCCAGCACCTTGACAGGGTCTCCCACTGAAGCTTTCTTT.

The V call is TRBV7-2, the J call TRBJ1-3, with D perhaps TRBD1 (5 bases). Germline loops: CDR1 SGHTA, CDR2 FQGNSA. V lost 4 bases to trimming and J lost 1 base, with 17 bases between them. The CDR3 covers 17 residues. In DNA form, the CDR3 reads TGTGCCAGCAGCTCCACCGGGGCTAGGAGATCTGGAAACACCATATATTTT. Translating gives CASSSTGARRSGNTIYF.

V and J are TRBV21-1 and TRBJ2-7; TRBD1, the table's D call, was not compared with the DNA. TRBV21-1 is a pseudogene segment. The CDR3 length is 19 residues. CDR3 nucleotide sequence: TGTGCCAGCAGCAAAGCGATACGCCGGGACAGCGAATACACCTACGAGCAGTACTTC. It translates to CASSKAIRRDSEYTYEQYF.

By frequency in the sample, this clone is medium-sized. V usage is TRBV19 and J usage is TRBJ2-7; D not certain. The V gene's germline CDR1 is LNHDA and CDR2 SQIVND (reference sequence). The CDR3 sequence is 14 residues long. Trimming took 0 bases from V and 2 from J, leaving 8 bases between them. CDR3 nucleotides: TGTGCCAGTAGTATAGACCGGACCACCTACGAGCAGTACTTC. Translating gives CASSIDRTTYEQYF.

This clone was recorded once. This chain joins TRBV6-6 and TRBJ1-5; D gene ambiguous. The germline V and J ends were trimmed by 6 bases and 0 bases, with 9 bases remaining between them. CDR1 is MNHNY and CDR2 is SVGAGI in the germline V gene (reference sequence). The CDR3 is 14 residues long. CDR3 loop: CASRSPHSNQPQHF. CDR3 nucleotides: TGTGCCAGCAGATCGCCCCATAGCAATCAGCCCCAGCATTTT.

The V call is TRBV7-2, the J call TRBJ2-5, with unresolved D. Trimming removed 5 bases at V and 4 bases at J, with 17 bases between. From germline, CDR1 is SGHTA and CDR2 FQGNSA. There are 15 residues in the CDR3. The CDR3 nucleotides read TGTGCCAGCAGCCCGACCGAAAGGTGGCGAGAGACCCAGTACTTC. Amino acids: CASSPTERWRETQYF.

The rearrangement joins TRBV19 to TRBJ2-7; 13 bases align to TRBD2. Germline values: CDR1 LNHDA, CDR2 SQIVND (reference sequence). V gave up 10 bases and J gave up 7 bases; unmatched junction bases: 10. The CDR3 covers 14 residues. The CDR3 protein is CATRPGTSGMEQYF. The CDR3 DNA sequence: TGTGCCACCCGACCCGGGACTAGCGGGATGGAGCAGTACTTC.

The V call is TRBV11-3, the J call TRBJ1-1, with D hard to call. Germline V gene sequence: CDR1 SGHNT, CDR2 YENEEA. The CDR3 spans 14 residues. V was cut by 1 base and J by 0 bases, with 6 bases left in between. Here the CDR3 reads CASSLAGVNTEAFF. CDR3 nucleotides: TGTGCCAGCAGCTTAGCCGGGGTGAACACTGAAGCTTTCTTT.

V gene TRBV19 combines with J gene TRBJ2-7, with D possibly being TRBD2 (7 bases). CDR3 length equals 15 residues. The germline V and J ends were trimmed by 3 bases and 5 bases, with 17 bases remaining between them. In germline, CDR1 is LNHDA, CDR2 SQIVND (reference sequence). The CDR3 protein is CASSMGGAFENEQYF. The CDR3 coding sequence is TGTGCCAGTAGTATGGGGGGGGCGTTTGAGAACGAGCAGTACTTC.

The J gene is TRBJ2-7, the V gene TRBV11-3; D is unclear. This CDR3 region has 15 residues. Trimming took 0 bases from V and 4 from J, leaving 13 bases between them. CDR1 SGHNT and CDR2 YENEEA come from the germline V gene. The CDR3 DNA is TGTGCCAGCAGCTTAGAGTTGGGAAATACGTACGAGCAGTACTTC. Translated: CASSLELGNTYEQYF.

CDR3 in DNA: TGTGCCAGCAGTCCCAGCAGGGTCTACTCCTACGAGCAGTACTTC. This sequence encodes CASSPSRVYSYEQYF. This chain connects TRBV27 to TRBJ2-7; D might be TRBD1 (5 bases). Trimming removed 5 bases at V and 0 bases at J, with 14 bases between. This CDR3 has 15 residues. Germline-derived CDR1 and CDR2 are MNHEY and SMNVEV (reference sequence).